These 27 T cell receptor beta chains originate from one sample sequenced in a study of T cells in Graves' hyperthyroidism and ophthalmopathy (dated 2019 in TCRdb). Libraries were built with multiplex PCR. The sample was run on an Illumina HiSeq 2000. Amplification of TCR beta CDR3 regions was carried out from RNA transcripts. The TCR CDR3 was subjected to a first round of RT-PCR using the HTBI primer set and the Qiagen OneStep RT-PCR kit. TCRdb passed the public sequencing reads through fastp at Q25 and MiXCR, retaining productive beta sequences. Rows are combined by CDR3 protein, so each entry shows the most common genes and DNA. The sample contains 550,000 to 800,000 distinct CDR3 sequences, 16% of them found a single time. Over 7.5% of the sample is held by the ten biggest clonotypes. The specimen sequenced was blood. The receptors were sampled from a man aged 18 to 30 with Graves' hyperthyroidism.

In this sample, this clonotype turned up a few times. The chain employs TRBV20-1 and TRBJ2-7; 7 positions match TRBD1. Germline-derived CDR1 and CDR2 are DFQATT and SNEGSKA (reference sequence). The CDR3 covers 13 residues. V gave up 6 bases and J gave up 1 base; unmatched junction bases: 6. The CDR3 loop is CSARTGQSYEQYF. The CDR3 bases are TGCAGTGCCCGAACGGGACAGTCCTACGAGCAGTACTTC.

The chain couples TRBV5-1 to TRBJ2-3; D uncertain. The V and J ends lost 1 base and 5 bases respectively, with 11 bases between them. The CDR3 contains 14 residues. The germline CDR1 and CDR2 sequences are SGHRS and YFSETQ. DNA of the CDR3: TGCGCCAGCAGCTTGAAGGAGTTTGGAGATACGCAGTATTTT. This codes for CASSLKEFGDTQYF.

This clonotype has more than one count but fewer than ten. CDR3 amino acids: CASSPRGRKNTIYF. DNA for the CDR3: TGTGCCAGCTCACCAAGGGGGCGCAAAAACACCATATATTTT. The genes are TRBV18 and TRBJ1-3, with 7 bases matching TRBD1. Germline V CDR1 and CDR2: KGHSH, LQKENI. J was trimmed by 6 bases and V by 2 bases; bases with no gene match: 4. The CDR3 consists of 14 residues. The full variable domain, completed using reference TRBV18 and TRBJ1-3, is NAGVMQNPRHLVRRRGQEARLRCSPMKGHSHVYWYRQLPEEGLKFMVYLQKENIIDESGMPKERFSAEFPKEGPSILRIQQVVRGDSAAYFCASSPRGRKNTIYFGEGSWLTVV.

This clonotype appeared many times. The chain has TRBV7-2 and TRBJ2-1; maybe TRBD2 (5 bases). The CDR3 length is 15 residues. The V end lost 5 bases, the J end lost 1 base, and 12 bases lay between the germline ends. Germline loops: CDR1 SGHTA, CDR2 FQGNSA. CDR3 coding DNA: TGTGCCAGCAGCCTTCGGGGTGGATCCTACAATGAGCAGTTCTTC. Translation: CASSLRGGSYNEQFF.

This clonotype was counted a few times. This chain connects TRBV6-1 to TRBJ1-2; D is perhaps TRBD1 (6 bases). Trimming removed 5 bases at V and 7 bases at J, with 17 bases between. The CDR3 runs to 14 residues. From germline, CDR1 is MNHNS and CDR2 SASEGT. Written as DNA, the CDR3 is TGTGCCAGCAGTATCTCCAGGGGACCGTTTGGCTACACCTTC. Amino acids: CASSISRGPFGYTF.

This chain links TRBV11-3 with TRBJ2-7; the D gene is possibly TRBD2 (6 bases). Germline CDR1 reads SGHNT; CDR2 reads YENEEA. The CDR3 contains 14 residues. Trimming took 5 bases from V and 2 from J, leaving 13 bases between them. The CDR3 spells CASSQVSGTYEQYF. For the CDR3, the DNA is TGTGCCAGCAGCCAAGTTAGCGGCACCTACGAGCAGTACTTC.

This clonotype was seen a handful of times. The chain combines TRBV6-2 or TRBV6-3 with TRBJ2-7, with D perhaps matching TRBD2 (6 bases). V gave up 6 bases and J gave up 2 bases, with 14 bases separating them. The germline CDR1 and CDR2 sequences are MNHEY and SVGEGT. The CDR3 runs to 14 residues. The CDR3 here is CASRTGLPTYEQYF. CDR3 DNA sequence: TGTGCCAGCAGGACGGGACTCCCGACCTACGAGCAGTACTTC.

This clonotype was counted ten times or more. The chain joins TRBV24-1 to TRBJ2-7; 12 nucleotides agree with TRBD2. Trimming removed 2 bases from V and 5 bases from J; junction bases left unmatched: 3. This CDR3 spans 15 amino acids. Germline V gene lookup returns CDR1 KGHDR and CDR2 SFDVKD. Here the CDR3 reads CATSDSTSGSDEQYF. As DNA, the CDR3 is TGTGCCACCAGTGATTCGACTAGCGGGAGTGACGAGCAGTACTTC.

This clonotype was detected many times. The chain recombines TRBV27 with TRBJ2-3, with TRBD2 as a possible D gene (5 bases). The CDR3 sequence is 16 residues long. Germline assignment: CDR1 MNHEY and CDR2 SMNVEV (reference sequence). The V end lost 1 base, the J end lost 4 bases, and 15 bases lay between the germline ends. CDR3: CASSLYGIGDSDTQYF. CDR3 DNA sequence: TGTGCCAGCAGTTTATACGGGATTGGCGACTCAGATACGCAGTATTTT.

This sequence joins TRBV7-9 and TRBJ2-1; D is uncertain. The J call may be wrong; the DNA end is better matched by TRBJ2-7. The CDR3 has 11 amino acids. CDR1 is SEHNR, CDR2 FQNEAQ, per germline (reference sequence). For the CDR3, the DNA is TGTGCCAGCAGCTCCCGGAACGAGCAGTACTTC. This codes for CASSSRNEQYF.

This clonotype was detected many times. The chain carries TRBV28 and TRBJ2-2; 9 bases are a match to TRBD2. V lost 1 base, J lost 1 base, and 4 bases stayed unmatched. There are 17 residues in the CDR3. Germline V lookup: CDR1 MDHEN, CDR2 SYDVKM. CDR3 loop: CASSLSAGGVNTGELFF. The DNA for the CDR3 is TGTGCCAGCAGTTTATCGGCGGGAGGGGTGAACACCGGGGAGCTGTTTTTT.

This clonotype was seen at least ten times. This chain uses TRBV7-2 with TRBJ2-1, with D maybe TRBD2 (5 bases). The CDR3 length is 14 residues. Germline assignment: CDR1 SGHTA and CDR2 FQGNSA. V lost 5 bases and J lost 4, with 12 bases in between. The CDR3 reads CASSPASGYNEQFF. The CDR3 coding sequence is TGTGCCAGCAGCCCGGCGAGCGGTTACAATGAGCAGTTCTTC.

Ten or more counts support this clonotype. The rearrangement links TRBV5-1 to TRBJ1-1; D is possibly TRBD1 (5 bases). The germline V gene has CDR1 SGHRS and CDR2 YFSETQ. The CDR3 has 14 amino acids. V lost 7 bases to trimming and J lost 0 bases, with 13 bases between them. The chain's CDR3 is CASGPGLMNTEAFF. In DNA form, the CDR3 reads TGCGCCAGCGGACCGGGACTGATGAACACTGAAGCTTTCTTT. Based on the CDR3 plus reference TRBV5-1 and TRBJ1-1, the full variable domain is KAGVTQTPRYLIKTRGQQVTLSCSPISGHRSVSWYQQTPGQGLQFLFEYFSETQRNKGNFPGRFSGRQFSNSRSEMNVSTLELGDSALYLCASGPGLMNTEAFFGQGTRLTVV.

This clonotype has ten or more counts. This sequence joins TRBV20-1 and TRBJ2-1; D possibly matches TRBD1 or TRBD2 (6 bases each). V gave up 5 bases and J gave up 1 base, with 12 bases separating them. Germline lookup yields CDR1 DFQATT and CDR2 SNEGSKA (reference sequence). This CDR3 comprises 14 residues. Here the CDR3 DNA reads TGCAGTGCTCCAGGGGAGGAATCCTACAATGAGCAGTTCTTC. Translated, it gives CSAPGEESYNEQFF.

This clonotype has at least ten counts. The chain carries TRBV7-3 and TRBJ2-5; D call uncertain. This CDR3 contains 13 residues. CDR1 is SGHTA and CDR2 is FQGTGA in the germline V gene. V lost 1 base and J 0 bases, leaving 3 bases between the germline ends. The CDR3 loop reads CASSLNNQETQYF. Here the CDR3 DNA reads TGTGCCAGCAGCTTAAACAACCAAGAGACCCAGTACTTC. The complete variable domain, with remaining parts taken from reference TRBV7-3 and TRBJ2-5, reads GAGVSQTPSNKVTEKGKYVELRCDPISGHTALYWYRQSLGQGPEFLIYFQGTGAADDSGLPNDRFFAVRPEGSVSTLKIQRTERGDSAVYLCASSLNNQETQYFGPGTRLLVL.

This clonotype was counted many times. The chain combines TRBV3-1 with TRBJ2-2; 7 bases are shared with TRBD1. The CDR3 length is 14 residues. Losses at the gene ends were 9 bases for V and 6 bases for J; bases not matched to a gene: 10. CDR1 is LGHDT and CDR2 is YNNKEL in the germline V gene (reference sequence). As DNA, the CDR3 is TGTGCCAGTACTACCGGGACAGTCGCCGGGGAGCTGTTTTTT. It is translated as CASTTGTVAGELFF.

This clonotype was observed at least ten times. The chain couples TRBV20-1 to TRBJ2-5; D is undetermined. Trimming cost V 0 bases and J 5 bases, with 10 bases left between them. From germline, CDR1 is DFQATT and CDR2 SNEGSKA (reference sequence). The CDR3 sequence is 13 residues long. In DNA, the CDR3 is TGCAGTGCTAGAGATAGGTGGGTGGAGACCCAGTACTTC. Its protein is CSARDRWVETQYF.

V gene TRBV5-6 combines with J gene TRBJ2-2, with D tentatively TRBD1 or TRBD2 (5 bases each). CDR1 and CDR2 from the germline V gene are SGHDT and YYEEEE. Trimming took 4 bases from V and 7 from J, leaving 11 bases between them. This CDR3 is built from 13 residues. The CDR3 DNA reads as TGTGCCAGCAGCGAGGGGCGCATCGGGGAGCTGTTTTTT. This sequence encodes CASSEGRIGELFF.

This clonotype appeared a single time. The chain recombines TRBV7-3 with TRBJ2-7, with 14 nucleotides matching TRBD2. Germline-derived CDR1 and CDR2 are SGHTA and FQGTGA. CDR3 length: 15 amino acids. The trim removed 4 bases at V and 6 bases at J, leaving 5 bases unmatched. CDR3 sequence reads: CASSSRLAGGREQYF. The CDR3 DNA reads as TGTGCCAGCAGCTCCCGACTAGCGGGAGGGCGCGAGCAGTACTTC.

This clonotype has only a few counts. The chain has TRBV20-1 and TRBJ2-5; the D call may be TRBD1 or TRBD2 (5 bases each). Deletions cut 4 bases from V and 1 base from J, with 10 bases between. This CDR3 contains 13 residues. Germline V gene sequence: CDR1 DFQATT, CDR2 SNEGSKA (reference sequence). The CDR3 DNA reads TGCAGTGCTACGGGACCGCCCCAAGAGACCCAGTACTTC. It encodes CSATGPPQETQYF.

The rearrangement uses TRBV6-2 or TRBV6-3 and TRBJ2-1; TRBD2 aligns across 9 bases. The germline gives CDR1 MNHEY, CDR2 SVGEGT. This CDR3 spans 16 amino acids. J gave up 8 bases and V 6 bases, and 14 bases lay outside the gene matches. CDR3 residues: CASSAGREGGRDEQFF. DNA for the CDR3: TGTGCCAGCAGCGCCGGGCGGGAGGGGGGTCGCGATGAGCAGTTCTTC.

Ten or more counts support this clonotype. The chain recombines TRBV7-2 with TRBJ2-5, with TRBD2 identical over 10 bases. The CDR3 is made up of 16 amino acids. Trimming cost V 0 bases and J 3 bases; bases outside gene matches: 4. Germline V gene lookup returns CDR1 SGHTA and CDR2 FQGNSA. The CDR3 coding sequence is TGTGCCAGCAGCTTAGCGCTTCTAGCGGGAGAAGAGACCCAGTACTTC. It encodes CASSLALLAGEETQYF. The whole variable domain, remainder taken from reference TRBV7-2 and TRBJ2-5, is GAGVSQSPSNKVTEKGKDVELRCDPISGHTALYWYRQSLGQGLEFLIYFQGNSAPDKSGLPSDRFSAERTGGSVSTLTIQRTQQEDSAVYLCASSLALLAGEETQYFGPGTRLLVL.

The genes are TRBV6-2 or TRBV6-3 and TRBJ2-2, with unresolved D. The germline gives CDR1 MNHEY, CDR2 SVGEGT. V was pared by 6 bases and J by 10 bases, with 6 bases between. The CDR3 has 10 residues. CDR3 sequence reads: CASRDKELFF. DNA of the CDR3: TGTGCCAGCAGAGATAAGGAGCTGTTTTTT.

This clonotype was picked up a small number of times. V and J are TRBV18 and TRBJ2-7; the D gene could be TRBD1 or TRBD2 (5 bases each). The CDR3 spans 14 residues. Germline loops: CDR1 KGHSH, CDR2 LQKENI. V shed 4 bases and J shed 2 bases, with 12 bases lying between them. The chain's CDR3 is CASSQAGTTYEQYF. The CDR3 region has the DNA TGTGCCAGCTCACAGGCAGGGACCACCTACGAGCAGTACTTC.

This clonotype was recorded many times. This chain uses TRBV28 with TRBJ2-7; 9 positions match TRBD2. The ends lost 5 bases at V and 3 bases at J; junction bases unmatched: 17. This CDR3 comprises 18 residues. Germline V gene lookup returns CDR1 MDHEN and CDR2 SYDVKM. The CDR3 DNA reads TGTGCCAGCAGTACCCCTTATGGGCGGGAGGGCCTTCGCTACGAGCAGTACTTC. Translating it yields CASSTPYGREGLRYEQYF.

There are many counts of this clonotype. The chain combines TRBV28 with TRBJ2-7; D remains ambiguous. Trimming left V 4 bases short and J 0 bases short, with 7 bases between. This CDR3 contains 13 residues. Germline V gene data show CDR1 as MDHEN and CDR2 as SYDVKM. CDR3 sequence: CASSWLSSYEQYF. The CDR3 DNA is TGTGCCAGCAGTTGGCTTTCCTCCTACGAGCAGTACTTC.

In this sample, this clonotype turned up many times. V usage is TRBV20-1 and J usage is TRBJ2-7; 9 positions agree with TRBD2. Germline CDR1 DFQATT, CDR2 SNEGSKA (reference sequence). V lost 2 bases and J lost 2; bases outside the gene matches: 13. The CDR3 length is 17 residues. CDR3 sequence: CSARLISGTSKAYEQYF. DNA for the CDR3: TGCAGTGCTAGACTTATCTCCGGGACTAGCAAAGCCTACGAGCAGTACTTC.